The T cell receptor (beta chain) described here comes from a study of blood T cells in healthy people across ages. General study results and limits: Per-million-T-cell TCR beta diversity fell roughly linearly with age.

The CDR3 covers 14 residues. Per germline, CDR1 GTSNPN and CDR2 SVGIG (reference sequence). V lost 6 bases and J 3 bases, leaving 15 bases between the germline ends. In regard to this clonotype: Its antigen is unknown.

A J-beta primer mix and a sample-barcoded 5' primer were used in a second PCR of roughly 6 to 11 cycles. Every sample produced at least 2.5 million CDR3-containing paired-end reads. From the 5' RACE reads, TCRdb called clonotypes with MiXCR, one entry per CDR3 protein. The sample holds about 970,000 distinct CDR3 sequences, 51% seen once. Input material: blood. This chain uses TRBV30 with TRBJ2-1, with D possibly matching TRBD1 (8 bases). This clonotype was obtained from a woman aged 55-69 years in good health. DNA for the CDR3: TGTGCCTGTGAACAGGGGGGGCTCTACAATGAGCAGTTCTTC. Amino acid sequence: CACEQGGLYNEQFF.